These 14 T cell receptor beta chains came from one sample sequenced in a study of T-cell reconstitution after alpha-beta-depleted transplantation in children. Preparation of the TCRbeta library involved a method that used unique molecular identifiers. From the PCR reads, TCRdb called clonotypes with MiXCR, one entry per CDR3 protein. This table holds hundreds of thousands of distinct CDR3 sequences, 12% found once. The sequenced sample was PBMCs from the stem cell graft donor, obtained from the stem cell graft. The origin of the receptors is a human donor who donated a stem cell graft to a child with combined immunodeficiency.

In this sample, this clonotype turned up many times. The V call is TRBV7-9, the J call TRBJ1-3; the D is unclear. The CDR3 runs 13 residues. The germline CDR1 and CDR2 sequences are SEHNR and FQNEAQ (reference sequence). The V end was cut by 4 bases, the J end by 4 bases, with 8 bases between. CDR3 coding DNA: TGTGCCAGCAGCTACCTCTCCGGAAACACCATATATTTT. It specifies CASSYLSGNTIYF.

This clonotype was counted between two and nine times. The chain has TRBV5-1 and TRBJ2-4, with 9 bases fitting TRBD2. V gave up 2 bases and J gave up 3 bases; unmatched junction bases: 6. The CDR3 is 16 amino acids. Germline CDR1 reads SGHRS; CDR2 reads YFSETQ. The CDR3 region is CASSLGSGGHKNIQYF. DNA for the CDR3: TGCGCCAGCAGCTTAGGTAGCGGGGGCCACAAAAACATTCAGTACTTC.

The rearrangement uses TRBV2 and TRBJ2-7; D is unresolved. Looked up from germline, CDR1 is SNHLY and CDR2 is FYNNEI. V gave up 2 bases and J gave up 3 bases, with 14 bases separating them. The CDR3 totals 15 residues. Written as DNA, the CDR3 is TGTGCCAGCAGTGAAAGAGGCAGTCCTCGCTACGAGCAGTACTTC. Protein: CASSERGSPRYEQYF.

A few counts support this clonotype. The chain joins TRBV4-3 to TRBJ2-4; D possibly corresponds to TRBD2 (5 bases). CDR1 and CDR2 (germline): LGHNA, YSLEER. There are 15 residues in the CDR3. Trimming removed 1 base from V and 6 bases from J, with 13 bases in between. CDR3 coding DNA: TGCGCCAGCAGCCAAGCGCCAGGAGGAGGAAACATTCAGTACTTC. Translating it yields CASSQAPGGGNIQYF.

This clonotype came up once. A clone one base away is much larger, so this may be a read error. This chain uses TRBV4-3 with TRBJ2-1; D unclear. V lost 3 bases and J 6 bases, leaving 15 bases between the germline ends. Germline V gene data show CDR1 as LGHNA and CDR2 as YSLEER. The CDR3 contains 15 residues. Here the CDR3 reads CASSQDELWGNEQFF. CDR3 sequence (DNA): TGCGCCAGCAGCCAGGACGAGCTATGGGGCAATGAGCAGTTCTTC.

In its sample, this clonotype was seen once. This chain connects TRBV5-4 to TRBJ2-7; D might be TRBD1 (5 bases). Trimming took 0 bases from V and 6 from J, leaving 19 bases between them. The CDR3 runs 16 residues. The germline gives CDR1 SGHNT, CDR2 YYREEE (reference sequence). DNA for the CDR3: TGTGCCAGCAGCTTGGCATCGTTCAGAACTACAGGCGAGCAGTACTTC. Protein sequence: CASSLASFRTTGEQYF.

This clonotype has a handful of counts. The chain couples TRBV24-1 to TRBJ2-1, with TRBD1 identical over 10 bases. Trimming cost V 3 bases and J 8 bases; bases outside gene matches: 6. Germline values: CDR1 KGHDR, CDR2 SFDVKD. The CDR3 runs 15 residues. The CDR3 bases are TGTGCCACCAGTGATCCCGGGACAGGGGTCGATGAGCAGTTCTTC. It is translated as CATSDPGTGVDEQFF.

This clonotype has a handful of counts. The chain combines TRBV9 with TRBJ2-1; D is unresolved. Trimming pared 4 bases from V and 3 bases from J, leaving 11 bases between. Germline V lookup: CDR1 SGDLS, CDR2 YYNGEE. The CDR3 covers 14 residues. CDR3 sequence: CASSPRPIYNEQFF. DNA of the CDR3: TGTGCCAGCAGCCCCAGGCCCATCTACAATGAGCAGTTCTTC.

The chain joins TRBV11-2 to TRBJ2-1; D may be TRBD2 (5 bases). Germline CDR1 is SGHAT and CDR2 is FQNNGV. V dropped 2 bases and J dropped 5 bases, with 16 bases sitting between them. The CDR3 is 16 residues long. The CDR3 here is CASSLLSGVGNNEQFF. DNA of the CDR3: TGTGCCAGCAGCTTATTATCCGGGGTCGGGAACAATGAGCAGTTCTTC. The variable domain in full, completed from reference TRBV11-2 and TRBJ2-1, reads EAGVAQSPRYKIIEKRQSVAFWCNPISGHATLYWYQQILGQGPKLLIQFQNNGVVDDSQLPKDRFSAERLKGVDSTLKIQPAKLEDSAVYLCASSLLSGVGNNEQFFGPGTRLTVL.

The rearrangement joins TRBV7-2 to TRBJ2-5; 8 nucleotides agree with TRBD2. The CDR3 contains 16 residues. Germline CDR1 SGHTA, CDR2 FQGNSA. With 1 base clipped from V and 0 bases from J, the junction kept 4 bases outside the gene matches. The chain's CDR3 is CASSLVASGYQETQYF. The CDR3 nucleotides are TGTGCCAGCAGCTTAGTTGCTAGCGGGTACCAAGAGACCCAGTACTTC.

This clonotype was seen a few times. The chain joins TRBV5-1 to TRBJ2-1; 10 bases align to TRBD2. The CDR3 contains 15 residues. The germline CDR1 and CDR2 sequences are SGHRS and YFSETQ. The V and J ends lost 3 bases and 7 bases, in that order; junction bases with no gene match: 7. CDR3 sequence reads: CASSSGLARTNEQFF. CDR3 DNA sequence: TGCGCCAGCAGCTCGGGACTAGCGAGGACTAATGAGCAGTTCTTC.

This clonotype was recorded at least ten times. The chain recombines TRBV12-3 or TRBV12-4 with TRBJ2-1; 9 bases match TRBD2. Trimming at V came to 3 bases and at J to 6 bases, leaving 6 bases not matched to a gene. The CDR3 has 15 amino acids. CDR3 sequence: CASSFWGGRANEQFF. The CDR3 nucleotides read TGTGCCAGCAGTTTTTGGGGCGGGAGGGCCAATGAGCAGTTCTTC.

In its sample, this clonotype was seen a few times. The gene calls are TRBV11-2 and TRBJ2-2, with D tentatively TRBD1 or TRBD2 (5 bases each). The CDR3 runs 15 residues. From germline, CDR1 is SGHAT and CDR2 FQNNGV. Between the trimmed V and J ends, which lost 3 bases and 4 bases, there was a span of 12 bases. Written as DNA, the CDR3 is TGTGCCAGCAGCTTGCGAGGGGATAGCACCGGGGAGCTGTTTTTT. It specifies CASSLRGDSTGELFF.

This clonotype was seen a few times. The chain uses TRBV7-9 and TRBJ1-1, with 12 bases lining up with TRBD1. CDR3 size: 17 residues. Unmatched junction bases numbered 7, after V lost 4 bases and J lost 1 base. Germline lookup yields CDR1 SEHNR and CDR2 FQNEAQ (reference sequence). The CDR3 DNA reads as TGTGCCAGCAGCTCCGGGACAGGGGGCGCGAGGAACACTGAAGCTTTCTTT. As protein: CASSSGTGGARNTEAFF.